Listed below are T cell receptor beta chains from one sample, sequenced in a study of shared clonotypes between healthy human individuals. Profiling relied on immunoSEQ multiplex PCR, and the TCRdb table lists in-frame clones only, not all of them. Here the sample spans about 680,000 clones, roughly 78% being singletons. Sequencing was done on a sample of memory CD4+ T cells sorted from blood. The receptors stem from a woman in her twenties or thirties in good health. Both conserved end residues are part of each CDR3. D genes are given only for firm matches. Clone size is stated in some rows and not others, as once, few, many or a class when expanded.

clone size	V gene	D gene	J gene	CDR3 DNA	CDR3 protein
.	TRBV18	.	TRBJ2-6	TGTGCCAGCTCACTATCAGGGATTCCGCCTGGGGCCAACGTCCTGACTTTC	CASSLSGIPPGANVLTF
few	TRBV2	.	TRBJ2-1	TGTGCCAGCAGTGCCCTAGCGAATTACAATGAGCAGTTCTTC	CASSALANYNEQFF
.	TRBV10-3	.	TRBJ2-5	TGTGCCATCAGTGTTGGAGGCCGAGATCAAGAGACCCAGTACTTC	CAISVGGRDQETQYF
.	TRBV15	TRBD2	TRBJ2-1	TGTGCCACCAGCAGAGATAGCGGGTGGAGCAATGAGCAGTTCTTC	CATSRDSGWSNEQFF
.	TRBV18	.	TRBJ2-7	TGTGCCAGCTCACCCCTGGGGGGAAAATCCTACGAGCAGTACTTC	CASSPLGGKSYEQYF
.	TRBV6-6	.	TRBJ1-2	TGTGCCAGCAGTTTGGGTCTCCAGGACTATGGCTACACCTTC	CASSLGLQDYGYTF
.	TRBV28	.	TRBJ1-1	TGTGCCAGCAGTTTGGACAGTACTTTGAACACTGAAGCTTTCTTT	CASSLDSTLNTEAFF
many	TRBV7-8	TRBD2	TRBJ2-5	TGTGCCAGCAGCCTGGCGATTGGACTAGCGGGAGTTGGGGAAGAGACCCAGTACTTC	CASSLAIGLAGVGEETQYF
.	TRBV18	.	TRBJ1-5	TGTGCCAGCTCCCCGTACAGAAGCAGAGGGCAGGACCAGCCCCAGCATTTT	CASSPYRSRGQDQPQHF
.	TRBV2	TRBD2	TRBJ2-1	TGTGCCAGCAGTGAATGGCGGGAGCCACCCGAGCAGTTCTTC	CASSEWREPPEQFF
.	TRBV7-9	.	TRBJ1-1	TGTGCCAGCAGTTCGGACCCAAACACTGAAGCTTTCTTT	CASSSDPNTEAFF
.	TRBV9	TRBD2	TRBJ2-2	TGTGCCAGCAGCGTAGGACTAGCGGGAGGGCCCCACGGGGAGCTGTTTTTT	CASSVGLAGGPHGELFF
.	TRBV11-2	.	TRBJ2-5	TGTGCCAGCAGCCCGACCATGGGCTTCCAAGAGACCCAGTACTTC	CASSPTMGFQETQYF
.	TRBV7-2	.	TRBJ2-1	TGTGCCAGCAGCCCGGTCACCTTAATTAGCTATGAGCAGTTCTTC	CASSPVTLISYEQFF
.	TRBV10-1	.	TRBJ1-4	TGCGCCAGCAGTGACGAGGGGGAAAATGAAAAACTGTTTTTT	CASSDEGENEKLFF
.	TRBV18	TRBD2	TRBJ2-1	TGTGCCAGCGCCCGGAGGGGACGGGAGGGGAATGAGCAGTTCTTC	CASARRGREGNEQFF
.	TRBV10-1	.	TRBJ2-5	TGCGCCAGCAGTGAGTTTAAGCGGCAAGAGACCCAGTACTTC	CASSEFKRQETQYF
.	TRBV19	TRBD2	TRBJ2-3	TGTGCCAGTAAGGCTAGCGGGAGTGGGGATACGCAGTATTTT	CASKASGSGDTQYF
.	TRBV11-2	.	TRBJ2-7	TGTGCCAGCAGCCTTGAGAAGGTCTACGAGCAGTACTTC	CASSLEKVYEQYF
.	TRBV4-1	TRBD2	TRBJ2-5	TGCGCCAGCAGCCAAGTAATAGGTAGCGGGATTGAGACCCAGTACTTC	CASSQVIGSGIETQYF
.	TRBV19	.	TRBJ1-2	TGTGCCAGTAGTATTGAGTCGGGGACCGACCTCTATGGCTACACCTTC	CASSIESGTDLYGYTF
.	TRBV6-5	.	TRBJ1-1	TGTGCCAGCAGTTACTCGAATCGGGGTGGGGGCACTGAAGCTTTCTTT	CASSYSNRGGGTEAFF
.	TRBV6-5	TRBD1	TRBJ1-2	TGTGCCAGCAGCCTGGGACAGGGATCAAACTATGGCTACACCTTC	CASSLGQGSNYGYTF